The 27 T cell receptor beta chains reported below all come from one sample, sequenced in a study of beta chain features in type 1 diabetes. Antigen specificity for these receptors is unknown. The study reverse transcribed the entire isolated RNA, so it sequenced expressed TCRB transcripts. Profiled with immunoSEQ multiplex PCR; TCRdb holds only in-frame clones, not every one. Here the sample spans a few hundred thousand clones, approximately 16% being singletons. Broader study findings: Type 1 diabetes patients had TCRB CDR3s that were shorter (moderately but significantly so) in all four CD4+ subsets.

Sequencing used naive CD4+ T cells from blood. These receptors came from a man aged 30-40 years with type 1 diabetes.

This clone turned up a few times. V usage is TRBV14 and J usage is TRBJ2-1, with D uncertain. The CDR3 extends over 17 amino acids. Trimming left V 0 bases short and J 4 bases short, with 16 bases between. CDR1 and CDR2 (germline): SGHDN, FVKESK. CDR3 sequence (DNA): TGTGCCAGCAGCCAAGATTCGAGCGCCCGTCCTTACAATGAGCAGTTCTTC. Translated: CASSQDSSARPYNEQFF.

The sample holds a few counts of this clone. The V call is TRBV29-1, the J call TRBJ1-2, with TRBD1 matching over 9 bases. The CDR3 length is 16 residues. Germline CDR1 is SQVTM and CDR2 is ANQGSEA. The V segment lost 6 bases and the J segment 5 bases; nucleotides outside the gene matches: 16. Here the CDR3 reads CSVEPIRGQGRYGYTF. In DNA, the CDR3 is TGCAGCGTGGAACCTATACGTGGACAGGGGAGATATGGCTACACCTTC.

A few counts support this clone. Other DNA sequences within the sample encode an identical CDR3. The chain couples TRBV7-9 to TRBJ2-1; 14 positions agree with TRBD2. Germline CDR1 reads SEHNR; CDR2 reads FQNEAQ (reference sequence). The CDR3 loop spans 15 amino acids. V was clipped by 4 bases and J by 8 bases; unmatched bases: 4. The CDR3, as DNA: TGTGCCAGCAGCTCCGGGACTAGCGGGAGTGATGAGCAGTTCTTC. It encodes CASSSGTSGSDEQFF.

The chain has TRBV6-6 and TRBJ2-3; no reliable D call. This CDR3 is 14 amino acids long. Germline CDR1 is MNHNY and CDR2 is SVGAGI (reference sequence). The germline V and J ends were trimmed by 3 bases and 6 bases, with 13 bases remaining between them. The CDR3 is CASSYTAGVDTQYF. In DNA, the CDR3 is TGTGCCAGCAGTTATACCGCAGGTGTCGATACGCAGTATTTT.

Only a few counts were recorded for this clone. The chain joins TRBV18 to TRBJ2-3; unclear D gene. This CDR3 is 12 amino acids long. The V end was cut by 6 bases, the J end by 4 bases, with 8 bases between. Germline CDR1 and CDR2: KGHSH and LQKENI. Written as DNA, the CDR3 is TGTGCCAGCTCCCCAAGGGCAGATACGCAGTATTTT. Translated: CASSPRADTQYF. The full variable domain, its missing parts supplied by reference TRBV18 and TRBJ2-3, is NAGVMQNPRHLVRRRGQEARLRCSPMKGHSHVYWYRQLPEEGLKFMVYLQKENIIDESGMPKERFSAEFPKEGPSILRIQQVVRGDSAAYFCASSPRADTQYFGPGTRLTVL.

The CDR3: CAWSVHIREQYF. Written as DNA, the CDR3 is TGTGCCTGGAGTGTACATATACGCGAGCAGTACTTC. This sequence joins TRBV30 and TRBJ2-7; D unresolved. Germline-derived CDR1 and CDR2 are GTSNPN and SVGIG (reference sequence). The CDR3 covers 12 residues. V was cut by 0 bases and J by 6 bases, with 9 bases left in between.

The CDR3 here is CASSSREAGWQGTQYF. CDR3 bases: TGTGCCAGCAGCTCCCGGGAAGCGGGATGGCAGGGTACGCAGTATTTT. V is TRBV9 and J is TRBJ2-3; 7 nucleotides align to TRBD2. Germline trimming cut 4 bases from V and 8 bases from J; bases unmatched to any gene: 16. This CDR3 region has 16 residues. CDR1 and CDR2 from the germline V gene are SGDLS and YYNGEE.

This clone was counted a few times. The CDR3 DNA follows: TGCAGCGTTACCAGGGCTGCAAACATTCAGTACTTC. Residues: CSVTRAANIQYF. This sequence joins TRBV29-1 and TRBJ2-4; perhaps TRBD1 as D (5 bases). The CDR3 has 12 residues. Germline V CDR1 and CDR2: SQVTM, ANQGSEA. Trimming stripped 5 bases from V and 6 bases from J, with 11 bases between.

This clone has only a few counts. The gene calls are TRBV7-9 and TRBJ1-1; D gene uncertain. The V and J ends lost 2 bases and 2 bases respectively, with 3 bases between them. The CDR3 is 12 residues long. CDR1 is SEHNR, CDR2 FQNEAQ, per germline (reference sequence). Here the CDR3 reads CASSLSNTEAFF. For the CDR3, the DNA is TGTGCCAGCAGCTTAAGTAACACTGAAGCTTTCTTT.

The sample holds a few counts of this clone. The chain uses TRBV4-1 and TRBJ2-1; maybe TRBD2 (6 bases). The germline gives CDR1 MGHRA, CDR2 YSYEKL. The CDR3 has 16 amino acids. With 1 base removed from V and 6 bases from J, the gap between germline ends came to 16 bases. For the CDR3, the DNA is TGCGCCAGCAGCCAAGGCGCACTAGCTGGGCGCAATGAGCAGTTCTTC. This translates into CASSQGALAGRNEQFF.

As DNA, the CDR3 is TGTGCCAGCAGCTTAGGACGGCGGCGTGACACAGATACGCAGTATTTT. It specifies CASSLGRRRDTDTQYF. V gene TRBV13 combines with J gene TRBJ2-3, with D unresolved. CDR1 is PRHDT and CDR2 is FYEKMQ in the germline V gene (reference sequence). There are 16 residues in the CDR3. Trimming removed 0 bases at V and 2 bases at J, with 12 bases between.

This clone has more than one count but fewer than ten. The genes are TRBV29-1 and TRBJ1-2; D uncertain. The germline V and J ends were trimmed by 4 bases and 8 bases, with 11 bases remaining between them. The CDR3 is made up of 11 amino acids. Looked up from germline, CDR1 is SQVTM and CDR2 is ANQGSEA. The CDR3 coding sequence is TGCAGCGTTGTTCCAATCCCCGGCTACACCTTC. It is translated as CSVVPIPGYTF.

This chain joins TRBV7-2 and TRBJ2-4; D may correspond to TRBD1 or TRBD2 (5 bases each). The germline V gene has CDR1 SGHTA and CDR2 FQGNSA. Trimming shortened V by 0 bases and J by 3 bases, and 12 bases separated the two germline ends. This CDR3 spans 16 amino acids. CDR3 nucleotide sequence: TGTGCCAGCAGCTTAGCTTCCGGGACGGGCAAAAACATTCAGTACTTC. Amino acids: CASSLASGTGKNIQYF.

V and J are TRBV7-2 and TRBJ2-5, with unresolved D. There are 16 residues in the CDR3. Trimming shortened V by 1 base and J by 1 base, and 13 bases separated the two germline ends. CDR1 is SGHTA and CDR2 is FQGNSA in the germline V gene. The CDR3, as DNA: TGTGCCAGCAGCTTAGGGCTCGGACGCGGCCAAGAGACCCAGTACTTC. Amino acids: CASSLGLGRGQETQYF. Looking up the rest from reference TRBV7-2 and TRBJ2-5 gives the full variable domain: GAGVSQSPSNKVTEKGKDVELRCDPISGHTALYWYRQSLGQGLEFLIYFQGNSAPDKSGLPSDRFSAERTGGSVSTLTIQRTQQEDSAVYLCASSLGLGRGQETQYFGPGTRLLVL.

The chain has TRBV29-1 and TRBJ2-3; 7 nucleotides line up with TRBD2. Trimming took 4 bases from V and 3 from J; bases not matched to a gene: 4. This CDR3 has 13 residues. Germline CDR1 and CDR2: SQVTM and ANQGSEA. This CDR3 is CSVGGSWTDTQYF. The CDR3 DNA reads as TGCAGCGTTGGCGGGAGTTGGACAGATACGCAGTATTTT.

This clone was recorded a few times. The chain recombines TRBV30 with TRBJ2-1; no clear D. Trimming shortened V by 4 bases and J by 7 bases, and 8 bases separated the two germline ends. The CDR3 totals 11 residues. Germline CDR1 reads GTSNPN; CDR2 reads SVGIG (reference sequence). This chain's CDR3 is CAWTHENEQFF. The CDR3 bases are TGTGCCTGGACACACGAGAATGAGCAGTTCTTC.

V is TRBV11-2 and J is TRBJ2-1; TRBD2 might be the D (6 bases). The CDR3 runs to 16 residues. V was clipped by 2 bases and J by 5 bases, with 16 bases between them. Germline V gene data show CDR1 as SGHAT and CDR2 as FQNNGV. The CDR3 loop is CASSLRLREPDNEQFF. CDR3 bases: TGTGCCAGCAGCTTACGTCTACGGGAGCCCGACAATGAGCAGTTCTTC.

This chain uses TRBV9 with TRBJ1-3; D is uncertain. The V gene lost 0 bases and the J gene lost 0 bases, with 10 bases spanning the gap. CDR3 length equals 16 residues. CDR1 and CDR2 from the germline V gene are SGDLS and YYNGEE. CDR3 DNA sequence: TGTGCCAGCAGCGTAGGGGTCCTATCCTCTGGAAACACCATATATTTT. It yields the protein CASSVGVLSSGNTIYF.

This clone was counted between two and nine times. The chain joins TRBV19 to TRBJ2-7; maybe TRBD2 (6 bases). The V end lost 7 bases, the J end lost 2 bases, and 12 bases lay between the germline ends. CDR1 LNHDA and CDR2 SQIVND come from the germline V gene (reference sequence). CDR3 length: 13 amino acids. CDR3 protein: CASIRESPYEQYF. In nucleotides, the CDR3 is TGTGCCAGTATTCGGGAGTCCCCCTACGAGCAGTACTTC.

This clone was seen more than once but under ten times. The chain joins TRBV25-1 to TRBJ1-1; D is perhaps TRBD1 (6 bases). V was clipped by 7 bases and J by 7 bases, with 16 bases between them. Germline V gene sequence: CDR1 MGHDK, CDR2 SYGVNS. CDR3 length: 13 amino acids. In DNA form, the CDR3 reads TGTGCCAGCACGGGGGGCCCCGCCGGTGAAGCTTTCTTT. Its protein is CASTGGPAGEAFF.

This CDR3 reads CASSQEGTGREYF. DNA for the CDR3: TGCGCCAGCAGCCAAGAGGGGACAGGGCGCGAGTATTTT. V usage is TRBV4-1 and J usage is TRBJ2-3, with 9 bases identical to TRBD1. Losses at the gene ends were 0 bases for V and 13 bases for J; bases not matched to a gene: 5. Germline V gene lookup returns CDR1 MGHRA and CDR2 YSYEKL. The CDR3 length is 13 residues.

There are a few counts of this clone. The V call is TRBV29-1, the J call TRBJ2-1; tentatively, D is TRBD1 or TRBD2 (6 bases each). Trimming took 6 bases from V and 7 from J, leaving 19 bases between them. The CDR3 runs to 14 residues. CDR1 is SQVTM and CDR2 is ANQGSEA in the germline V gene. CDR3 loop: CSVGGSGGVNEQFF. The DNA for the CDR3 is TGCAGCGTCGGAGGGAGTGGGGGCGTGAATGAGCAGTTCTTC.

V and J are TRBV28 and TRBJ2-2; 10 nucleotides align to TRBD1. CDR1 and CDR2 (germline): MDHEN, SYDVKM. This CDR3 contains 15 residues. J lost 5 bases, V lost 6 bases, and 6 bases had no gene match. This CDR3 is CASRPPGQGTGELFF. CDR3 nucleotide sequence: TGTGCCAGCAGACCGCCGGGACAGGGGACCGGGGAGCTGTTTTTT.

The chain carries TRBV5-4 and TRBJ2-6; tentatively, D is TRBD1 (6 bases). The CDR3 sequence is 17 residues long. Germline V lookup: CDR1 SGHNT, CDR2 YYREEE (reference sequence). The V end was cut by 5 bases, the J end by 0 bases, with 15 bases between. The CDR3 coding sequence is TGTGCCAGCAGTCCTACAGGGCCTACCTCTGGGGCCAACGTCCTGACTTTC. Protein: CASSPTGPTSGANVLTF.

The chain links TRBV7-2 to TRBJ1-5, with a possible D match to TRBD1 (5 bases). V was shortened by 3 bases and J by 2 bases, with 14 bases between the two germline ends. CDR3 length: 16 amino acids. Germline V gives CDR1 SGHTA, CDR2 FQGNSA. CDR3 protein: CASSLYGAAGNQPQHF. The DNA of the CDR3 is TGTGCCAGCAGCTTGTATGGGGCGGCGGGCAATCAGCCCCAGCATTTT. The variable domain in full, completed from reference TRBV7-2 and TRBJ1-5, reads GAGVSQSPSNKVTEKGKDVELRCDPISGHTALYWYRQSLGQGLEFLIYFQGNSAPDKSGLPSDRFSAERTGGSVSTLTIQRTQQEDSAVYLCASSLYGAAGNQPQHFGDGTRLSIL.

This clone was counted a few times. CDR3 DNA sequence: TGTGCCATCAGTGAGTCGGTTGTTCCCAACACCGGGGAGCTGTTTTTT. Translating it yields CAISESVVPNTGELFF. This chain joins TRBV10-3 and TRBJ2-2; D is unresolved. This CDR3 has 16 residues. From germline, CDR1 is ENHRY and CDR2 SYGVKD. V was cut by 0 bases and J by 2 bases, with 10 bases left in between.

The chain couples TRBV7-3 to TRBJ2-1; 10 bases are a match to TRBD2. Losses at the gene ends were 2 bases for V and 4 bases for J; bases not matched to a gene: 2. Germline CDR1 is SGHTA and CDR2 is FQGTGA. The CDR3 consists of 15 residues. The CDR3 spells CASSLSSGRYNEQFF. For the CDR3, the DNA is TGTGCCAGCAGCTTATCTAGCGGGAGATACAATGAGCAGTTCTTC.